This TCR beta chain was sequenced during a study of T cells in narcolepsy. Study overall: Patients with NT1 or NT2 and healthy control donors were enrolled.

Only in-frame clones appear in the TCRdb table, and some are missing; sequencing was by immunoSEQ multiplex PCR. The sample includes 30,000 to 40,000 clones, approximately 86% seen only once; the top ten take about 0.79%. Germline values: CDR1 SSHAT, CDR2 FNYEAQ (reference sequence). The CDR3 loop spans 13 amino acids. Deletions cut 5 bases from V and 4 bases from J, with 9 bases between. Study observations and caveats: Comparing one patient's CSF and blood CD4+ clonotypes highlighted HCRT- and TRIB2-specific autoreactive clonotypes. No autoreactive T cell clone sequences appeared in some memory CD4+ repertoires. Autoreactive clonotypes reportedly recurred in blood of same and different patients, not controls.

This clone was detected once. Its target is unknown. The source is a human donor with narcolepsy. J is TRBJ1-5 and V is TRBV7-7; D unclear. The specimen was CD45RA- memory CD4+ T cells from PBMCs. The CDR3 nucleotides are TGTGCCAGCAGCCTATCCCCTAATCAGCCCCAGCATTTT. Protein product: CASSLSPNQPQHF.